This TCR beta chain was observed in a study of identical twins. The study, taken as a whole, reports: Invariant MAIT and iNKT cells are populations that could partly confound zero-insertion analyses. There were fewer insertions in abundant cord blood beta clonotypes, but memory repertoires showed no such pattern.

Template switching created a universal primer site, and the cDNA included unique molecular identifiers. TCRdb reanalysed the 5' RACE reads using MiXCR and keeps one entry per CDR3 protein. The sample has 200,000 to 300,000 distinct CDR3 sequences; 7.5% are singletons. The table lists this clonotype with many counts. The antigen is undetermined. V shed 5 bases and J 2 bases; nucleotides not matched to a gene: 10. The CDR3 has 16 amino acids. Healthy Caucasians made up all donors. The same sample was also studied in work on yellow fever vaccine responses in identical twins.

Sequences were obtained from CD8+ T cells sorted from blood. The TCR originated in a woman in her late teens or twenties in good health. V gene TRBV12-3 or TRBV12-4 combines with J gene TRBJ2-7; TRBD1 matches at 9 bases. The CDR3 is CASSTNRGQRPYEQYF. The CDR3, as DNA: TGTGCCAGCAGTACGAACAGGGGGCAGAGGCCCTACGAGCAGTACTTC.